This TCR beta chain was identified during a study of blood T cells in healthy people across ages. PBMCs were isolated at a quantity of at least 6.5 million per sample. Alongside a J-beta primer mix, a sample-barcoded 5' primer served in a second PCR lasting roughly 6 to 12 cycles. Each cDNA molecule, via a template-switch adaptor with 12 random nucleotides, was tagged. TCRdb used MiXCR to reprocess the 5' RACE reads, holding one entry per CDR3 protein. The table has around 750,000 distinct CDR3 sequences, roughly 50% seen once; the top ten hold approximately 40%. In regard to this clonotype: Its antigen is currently unknown.

Overall study results and limits: A conclusive naive versus antigen-experienced comparison was prevented by the unsorted PBMCs.

The sequence was collected from a man of 80 years or more in good health. Source material: blood.

CDR3 residues: CASSSAGTPNQETQYF. The CDR3 DNA sequence: TGTGCCAGCAGCTCTGCCGGGACACCGAATCAAGAGACCCAGTACTTC. The chain is built from TRBV12-3 or TRBV12-4 and TRBJ2-5; D possibly corresponds to TRBD1 (6 bases). The V and J ends lost 6 bases and 2 bases respectively, with 19 bases between them. The CDR3 length is 16 residues.